Shown below are 31 T cell receptor beta chains from a single sample sequenced in a study of CD8+CD57+ T cells in acquired aplastic anemia. It was genomic DNA that served as the template for profiling TCR beta VDJ and CDR3. Via MiXCR, TCRdb re-called the reads, giving one row per CDR3 protein. This sample has about 250,000 distinct CDR3 sequences, with approximately 45% found just once. Individuals selected for sequencing had exhibited CD8+CD57+ cell expansion on flow cytometry. The source material was sorted CD4+, CD8+, or CD8+CD57+ T cells (not recorded which) from PBMCs. The receptors come from a human donor with aplastic anemia.

Concerning this clonotype: The DNA is omitted, as the CDR3 cannot be located on it reliably, and the CDR3 follows TCRdb's listing. CDR3 sequence reads: CASSESTGINEQFFGPGKTEAFF. The chain carries TRBV10-2 and TRBJ1-1; the table's D call of TRBD1 was not tested on the DNA. The CDR3 is made up of 23 amino acids, end residues included. CDR1 is WSHSY and CDR2 is SAAADI in the germline V gene.

Details on this clonotype: The junction shows a germline mismatch at one end, possibly a read error. The chain has TRBV2 and TRBJ2-7; 11 nucleotides align to TRBD1. Germline V gene data show CDR1 as SNHLY and CDR2 as FYNNEI. The CDR3 contains 15 residues. The CDR3 sequence is CAGRLQDRGPYEQYF. The CDR3 DNA is TGTGCCGGCAGACTTCAGGACAGGGGGCCCTACGAGCAGTACTTC.

This clonotype was recorded at least ten times. The rearrangement uses TRBV20-1 and TRBJ2-5; 8 bases match TRBD1. The CDR3 has 13 amino acids. V was clipped by 6 bases and J by 3 bases; unmatched bases: 6. In germline, CDR1 is DFQATT, CDR2 SNEGSKA (reference sequence). CDR3 protein: CSAETGEEETQYF. Here the CDR3 DNA reads TGCAGTGCCGAGACAGGGGAGGAAGAGACCCAGTACTTC.

This clonotype was picked up many times. The chain links TRBV27 to TRBJ1-6; tentative D call: TRBD1 (6 bases). Germline CDR1 and CDR2: MNHEY and SMNVEV (reference sequence). The V end lost 2 bases, the J end lost 9 bases, and 11 bases lay between the germline ends. The CDR3 has 14 residues. In nucleotides, the CDR3 is TGTGCCAGCAGTTTAGGCGGAGGGGGTTCACCCCTCCACTTT. As protein: CASSLGGGGSPLHF.

The chain carries TRBV15 and TRBJ2-7; no clear D gene. The CDR3 is 13 residues long. Germline V CDR1 and CDR2: LNHNV, YYDKDF (reference sequence). V dropped 5 bases and J dropped 3 bases, with 11 bases sitting between them. The chain's CDR3 is CATSPKPHYEQYF. The CDR3 DNA reads TGTGCCACCAGCCCCAAACCACACTACGAGCAGTACTTC.

The CDR3 sequence is CATSAGGGYTF. Written as DNA, the CDR3 is TGTGCCACCAGTGCGGGAGGTGGCTACACCTTC. The V gene is TRBV24-1, the J gene TRBJ1-2, with D uncertain. Germline V gene sequence: CDR1 KGHDR, CDR2 SFDVKD. This CDR3 comprises 11 residues. Trimming removed 5 bases at V and 7 bases at J, with 7 bases between.

This clonotype was observed at least ten times. The chain has TRBV13 and TRBJ1-1; weak D call: TRBD1 (5 bases). Trimming left V 5 bases short and J 1 base short, with 11 bases between. Germline lookup yields CDR1 PRHDT and CDR2 FYEKMQ (reference sequence). CDR3 length equals 14 residues. CDR3 DNA: TGTGCCAGCAGCAGTACAGGTTCGAACACTGAAGCTTTCTTT. Its protein product is CASSSTGSNTEAFF.

This sequence joins TRBV13 and TRBJ2-7, with 8 bases matching TRBD1. Germline CDR1 PRHDT, CDR2 FYEKMQ (reference sequence). This CDR3 is 15 amino acids long. Trimming took 3 bases from V and 2 from J; bases not matched to a gene: 6. CDR3 in amino acids: CASSFDRGQTYEQYF. For the CDR3, the DNA is TGTGCCAGCAGCTTTGACAGGGGCCAAACCTACGAGCAGTACTTC.

J is TRBJ1-2 and V is TRBV9, with no clear D. Trimming removed 0 bases from V and 8 bases from J, with 11 bases in between. The CDR3 totals 13 residues. Germline V gives CDR1 SGDLS, CDR2 YYNGEE. As DNA, the CDR3 is TGTGCCAGCAGCGTAGGGCCCGCGGAGGGCTACACCTTC. It translates to CASSVGPAEGYTF.

The table lists this clonotype with a few counts. The CDR3 reads CASSLSGGAGTDTQYF. The CDR3 region has the DNA TGTGCCAGCAGCTTGTCCGGGGGGGCCGGCACAGATACGCAGTATTTT. The V call is TRBV2, the J call TRBJ2-3; TRBD2 aligns across 8 bases. V lost 6 bases to trimming and J lost 1 base; unmatched junction nucleotides: 9. The V gene's germline CDR1 is SNHLY and CDR2 FYNNEI. There are 16 residues in the CDR3.

In its sample, this clonotype was seen a few times. The genes are TRBV6-6 and TRBJ1-1; maybe TRBD1 (6 bases). Per the germline V gene, CDR1 is MNHNY and CDR2 is SVGAGI (reference sequence). V was trimmed by 4 bases and J by 10 bases, leaving 13 bases between them. The CDR3 is made up of 12 amino acids. Here the CDR3 DNA reads TGTGCCAGCAGTTTTGTTCCAGGGGTAGCTTTCTTT. Its translation: CASSFVPGVAFF.

This clonotype was detected many times. The chain carries TRBV10-3 and TRBJ2-3, with 14 bases aligning to TRBD2. The V segment lost 0 bases and the J segment 4 bases; nucleotides outside the gene matches: 3. The CDR3 loop spans 17 amino acids. Germline CDR1 and CDR2: ENHRY and SYGVKD. CDR3 region: CAISESRLAGGSDTQYF. CDR3 sequence (DNA): TGTGCCATCAGTGAGTCCCGACTAGCGGGAGGGTCAGATACGCAGTATTTT.

CDR3: CASSLSMGQEYGYTF. CDR3 DNA: TGTGCCAGCAGCTTATCAATGGGACAGGAATATGGCTACACCTTC. The genes are TRBV7-3 and TRBJ1-2; 8 nucleotides agree with TRBD1. Trimming removed 2 bases from V and 5 bases from J; junction bases left unmatched: 7. Germline CDR1 and CDR2: SGHTA and FQGTGA. This CDR3 has 15 residues.

V is TRBV29-1 and J is TRBJ2-1, with D possibly TRBD2 on 6 matching bases. V gave up 1 base and J gave up 0 bases, with 16 bases separating them. The CDR3 has 17 amino acids. Per the germline V gene, CDR1 is SQVTM and CDR2 is ANQGSEA. The CDR3 loop is CSVEAQDPGSSYNEQFF. In DNA form, the CDR3 reads TGCAGCGTTGAAGCCCAGGATCCCGGGAGCTCCTACAATGAGCAGTTCTTC.

The rearrangement links TRBV3-1 to TRBJ2-7; the D is unclear. Looked up from germline, CDR1 is LGHDT and CDR2 is YNNKEL (reference sequence). V was clipped by 5 bases and J by 2 bases, with 10 bases between them. The CDR3 runs 13 residues. This CDR3 is CASSSDGPYEQYF. CDR3 nucleotide sequence: TGTGCCAGCAGCTCCGACGGGCCCTACGAGCAGTACTTC.

This sequence joins TRBV20-1 and TRBJ1-1; TRBD1 is a possible D gene (5 bases). The CDR3 spans 14 residues. The V gene lost 7 bases and the J gene lost 1 base, with 16 bases spanning the gap. From germline, CDR1 is DFQATT and CDR2 SNEGSKA (reference sequence). CDR3 amino acids: CSEGFRARNTEAFF. The CDR3 region has the DNA TGCAGTGAGGGGTTCAGGGCTCGGAACACTGAAGCTTTCTTT.

This clonotype was counted ten times or more. The V and J genes are TRBV6-2 or TRBV6-3 and TRBJ1-2; D is unresolved. This CDR3 comprises 12 residues. V was pared by 2 bases and J by 4 bases, with 5 bases between. Germline V gene data show CDR1 as MNHEY and CDR2 as SVGEGT. The CDR3 coding sequence is TGTGCCAGCAGTTACGGCACCTATGGCTACACCTTC. Translation: CASSYGTYGYTF.

J is TRBJ2-3 and V is TRBV10-3, with D perhaps assigned TRBD1 or TRBD2 (5 bases each). Germline V gene lookup returns CDR1 ENHRY and CDR2 SYGVKD. This CDR3 has 11 residues. V lost 6 bases, J lost 5 bases, and 6 bases lay in between. The CDR3 reads CAIRRGDTQYF. The CDR3 DNA follows: TGTGCCATCAGGAGGGGAGATACGCAGTATTTT.

The rearrangement uses TRBV5-1 and TRBJ2-1; D unresolved. This CDR3 contains 13 residues. CDR1 is SGHRS and CDR2 is YFSETQ in the germline V gene. Trimming took off 2 bases at V and 3 bases at J, with 6 bases between the two ends. CDR3 in amino acids: CASSFSDYNEQFF. DNA for the CDR3: TGCGCCAGCAGCTTCAGTGACTACAATGAGCAGTTCTTC. Combining the CDR3 with reference TRBV5-1 and TRBJ2-1 gives the whole variable domain KAGVTQTPRYLIKTRGQQVTLSCSPISGHRSVSWYQQTPGQGLQFLFEYFSETQRNKGNFPGRFSGRQFSNSRSEMNVSTLELGDSALYLCASSFSDYNEQFFGPGTRLTVL.

This clonotype was seen only a few times. The chain carries TRBV7-9 and TRBJ2-1; D not resolved. Trimming removed 7 bases from V and 0 bases from J, with 16 bases in between. The CDR3 runs to 16 residues. Germline CDR1 SEHNR, CDR2 FQNEAQ (reference sequence). Here the CDR3 DNA reads TGTGCCAGCACCCTAGGTGGGGTCAGCTCCTACAATGAGCAGTTCTTC. Amino acid sequence: CASTLGGVSSYNEQFF.

Many counts were recorded for this clonotype. CDR3 sequence (DNA): TGTGCCAGCAGCCCAACCAACACCGGGGAGCTGTTTTTT. Translating it yields CASSPTNTGELFF. The chain links TRBV7-9 to TRBJ2-2; D ambiguous. V was clipped by 5 bases and J by 2 bases, with 6 bases between them. Germline-derived CDR1 and CDR2 are SEHNR and FQNEAQ (reference sequence). The CDR3 is made up of 13 amino acids.

This clonotype was observed many times. The V gene is TRBV19, the J gene TRBJ1-3, with D uncertain. Germline CDR1 is LNHDA and CDR2 is SQIVND (reference sequence). Between the trimmed V and J ends, which lost 0 bases and 4 bases, there was a span of 13 bases. The length of the CDR3 is 16 residues. The CDR3 bases are TGTGCCAGTAGTATAGATCCGCGGGCCGGAGGAAACACCATATATTTT. Translated, it gives CASSIDPRAGGNTIYF.

This clonotype was counted many times. The chain couples TRBV6-6 to TRBJ2-2; a weak D match, TRBD1 (6 bases). Germline CDR1 reads MNHNY; CDR2 reads SVGAGI (reference sequence). This CDR3 has 16 residues. Trimming stripped 0 bases from V and 9 bases from J, with 17 bases between. The CDR3 spells CASSYSFRQDERELFF. The CDR3 bases are TGTGCCAGCAGTTACTCGTTCCGACAGGACGAACGGGAGCTGTTTTTT.

The chain combines TRBV9 with TRBJ1-1; TRBD1 is a possible D gene (5 bases). Germline CDR1 SGDLS, CDR2 YYNGEE. The V gene lost 4 bases and the J gene lost 3 bases, with 16 bases spanning the gap. This CDR3 is built from 15 residues. CDR3 residues: CASSPQGREYTEAFF. Here the CDR3 DNA reads TGTGCCAGCAGCCCCCAGGGCCGGGAGTACACTGAAGCTTTCTTT.

The chain has TRBV2 and TRBJ2-7; D is possibly TRBD2 (5 bases). V dropped 4 bases and J dropped 4 bases, with 14 bases sitting between them. CDR3 length: 14 residues. The germline gives CDR1 SNHLY, CDR2 FYNNEI. The CDR3 loop is CASSGGLELYEQYF. As DNA, the CDR3 is TGTGCCAGCAGTGGAGGGTTGGAGTTATACGAGCAGTACTTC.

The gene calls are TRBV6-6 and TRBJ2-3, with 12 nucleotides matching TRBD2. CDR1 is MNHNY and CDR2 is SVGAGI in the germline V gene (reference sequence). CDR3 length: 15 amino acids. V shed 5 bases and J 6 bases; nucleotides not matched to a gene: 6. CDR3 sequence reads: CASSILAGGRDTQYF. CDR3 sequence (DNA): TGTGCCAGCAGTATACTAGCGGGGGGAAGGGATACGCAGTATTTT.

This clonotype was found once. The chain carries TRBV7-2 and TRBJ2-3, with D maybe TRBD2 (7 bases). Germline CDR1 reads SGHTA; CDR2 reads FQGNSA. V was pared by 5 bases and J by 3 bases, with 18 bases between. The CDR3 covers 16 residues. The CDR3 region is CASSEWGRGGTDTQYF. CDR3 nucleotide sequence: TGTGCCAGCAGCGAGTGGGGGCGCGGGGGTACAGATACGCAGTATTTT. The complete variable domain, with remaining parts taken from reference TRBV7-2 and TRBJ2-3, reads GAGVSQSPSNKVTEKGKDVELRCDPISGHTALYWYRQSLGQGLEFLIYFQGNSAPDKSGLPSDRFSAERTGGSVSTLTIQRTQQEDSAVYLCASSEWGRGGTDTQYFGPGTRLTVL.

The rearrangement uses TRBV29-1 and TRBJ1-2, with 8 positions matching TRBD1. The CDR3 covers 11 residues. Germline assignment: CDR1 SQVTM and CDR2 ANQGSEA. J lost 8 bases, V lost 6 bases, and 5 bases had no gene match. The CDR3 loop reads CSVGTGEGYTF. In DNA, the CDR3 is TGCAGCGTGGGGACAGGTGAAGGCTACACCTTC.

This clonotype was observed a few times. The chain couples TRBV20-1 to TRBJ1-6; no clear D gene. Trimming left V 1 base short and J 10 bases short, with 8 bases between. There are 12 residues in the CDR3. The V gene's germline CDR1 is DFQATT and CDR2 SNEGSKA (reference sequence). The CDR3 loop is CSARAESSPLHF. CDR3 bases: TGCAGTGCTAGAGCTGAATCGTCACCCCTCCACTTT.

The chain uses TRBV6-5 and TRBJ2-1; D is possibly TRBD1 or TRBD2 (5 bases each). Deletions cut 2 bases from V and 2 bases from J, with 10 bases between. This CDR3 has 15 amino acids. CDR1 and CDR2 from the germline V gene are MNHEY and SVGAGI. CDR3 DNA: TGTGCCAGCAGTTACGGGGCCGGGGCCTACAATGAGCAGTTCTTC. Its protein is CASSYGAGAYNEQFF.

The chain uses TRBV11-3 and TRBJ2-2, with D unresolved. The CDR3 runs to 13 residues. The V gene's germline CDR1 is SGHNT and CDR2 YENEEA. V was shortened by 3 bases and J by 3 bases, with 5 bases between the two germline ends. The CDR3 loop reads CASSFRDTGELFF. The CDR3 DNA reads as TGTGCCAGCAGCTTTAGGGACACCGGGGAGCTGTTTTTT. Variable domain in full (rest from reference TRBV11-3 and TRBJ2-2): EAGVVQSPRYKIIEKKQPVAFWCNPISGHNTLYWYLQNLGQGPELLIRYENEEAVDDSQLPKDRFSAERLKGVDSTLKIQPAELGDSAVYLCASSFRDTGELFFGEGSRLTVL.